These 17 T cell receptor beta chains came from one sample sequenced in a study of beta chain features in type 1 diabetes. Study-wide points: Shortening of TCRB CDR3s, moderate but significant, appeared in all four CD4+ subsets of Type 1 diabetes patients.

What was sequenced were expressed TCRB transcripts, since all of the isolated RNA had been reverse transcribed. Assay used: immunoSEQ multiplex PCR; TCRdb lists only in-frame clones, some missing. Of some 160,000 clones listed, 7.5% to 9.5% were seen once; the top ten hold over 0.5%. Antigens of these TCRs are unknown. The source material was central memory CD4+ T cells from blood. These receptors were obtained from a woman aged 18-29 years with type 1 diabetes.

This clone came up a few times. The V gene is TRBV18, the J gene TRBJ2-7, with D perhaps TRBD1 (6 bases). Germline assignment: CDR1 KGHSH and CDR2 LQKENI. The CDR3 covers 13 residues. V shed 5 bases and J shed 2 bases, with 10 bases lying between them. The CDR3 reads CASSSQGTYEQYF. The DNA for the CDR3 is TGTGCCAGCTCATCCCAGGGGACCTACGAGCAGTACTTC.

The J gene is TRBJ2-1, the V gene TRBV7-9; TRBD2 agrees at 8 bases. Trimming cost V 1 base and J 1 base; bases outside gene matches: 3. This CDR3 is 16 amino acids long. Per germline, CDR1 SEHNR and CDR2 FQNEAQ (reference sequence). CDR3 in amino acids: CASSLGAGASYNEQFF. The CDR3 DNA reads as TGTGCCAGCAGCTTAGGAGCGGGAGCATCCTACAATGAGCAGTTCTTC. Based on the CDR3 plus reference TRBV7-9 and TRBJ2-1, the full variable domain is DTGVSQNPRHKITKRGQNVTFRCDPISEHNRLYWYRQTLGQGPEFLTYFQNEAQLEKSRLLSDRFSAERPKGSFSTLEIQRTEQGDSAMYLCASSLGAGASYNEQFFGPGTRLTVL.

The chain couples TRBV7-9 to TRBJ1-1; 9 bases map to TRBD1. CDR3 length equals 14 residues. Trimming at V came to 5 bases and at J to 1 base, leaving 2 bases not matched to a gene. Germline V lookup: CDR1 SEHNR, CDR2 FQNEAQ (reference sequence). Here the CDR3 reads CASSPGQGNTEAFF. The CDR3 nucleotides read TGTGCCAGCAGCCCGGGACAGGGGAACACTGAAGCTTTCTTT.

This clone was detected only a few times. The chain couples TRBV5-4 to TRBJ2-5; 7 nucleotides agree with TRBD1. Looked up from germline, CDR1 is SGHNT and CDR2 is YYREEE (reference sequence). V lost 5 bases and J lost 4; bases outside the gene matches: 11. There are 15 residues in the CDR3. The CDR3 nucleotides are TGTGCCAGCAGGCCTGCCCCACAGGGGCGAGAGACCCAGTACTTC. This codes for CASRPAPQGRETQYF.

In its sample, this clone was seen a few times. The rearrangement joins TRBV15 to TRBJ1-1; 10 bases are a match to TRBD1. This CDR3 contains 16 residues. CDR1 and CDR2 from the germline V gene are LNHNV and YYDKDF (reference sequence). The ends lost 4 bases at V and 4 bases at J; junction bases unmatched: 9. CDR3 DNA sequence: TGTGCCACCAGCACTGGCGAGACAGGGGGCACCACTGAAGCTTTCTTT. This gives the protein CATSTGETGGTTEAFF.

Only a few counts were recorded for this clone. CDR3 protein: CASIEQGAYGYTF. The CDR3 nucleotides are TGTGCCAGCATCGAACAGGGGGCCTATGGCTACACCTTC. The chain couples TRBV2 to TRBJ1-2; 9 nucleotides match TRBD1. Losses at the gene ends were 7 bases for V and 4 bases for J; bases not matched to a gene: 4. The length of the CDR3 is 13 residues. The germline V gene encodes CDR1 SNHLY and CDR2 FYNNEI.

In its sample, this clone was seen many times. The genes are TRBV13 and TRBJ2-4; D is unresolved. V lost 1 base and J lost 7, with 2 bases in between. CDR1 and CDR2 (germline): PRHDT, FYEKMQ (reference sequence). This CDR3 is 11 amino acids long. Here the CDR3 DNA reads TGTGCCAGCAGCTTAGCTAACATTCAGTACTTC. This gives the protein CASSLANIQYF.

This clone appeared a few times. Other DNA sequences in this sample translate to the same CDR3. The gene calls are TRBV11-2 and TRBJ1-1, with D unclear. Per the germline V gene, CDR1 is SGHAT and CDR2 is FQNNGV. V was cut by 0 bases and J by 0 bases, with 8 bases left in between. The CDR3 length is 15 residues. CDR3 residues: CASSLDPGMNTEAFF. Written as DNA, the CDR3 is TGTGCCAGCAGCTTAGATCCCGGGATGAACACTGAAGCTTTCTTT.

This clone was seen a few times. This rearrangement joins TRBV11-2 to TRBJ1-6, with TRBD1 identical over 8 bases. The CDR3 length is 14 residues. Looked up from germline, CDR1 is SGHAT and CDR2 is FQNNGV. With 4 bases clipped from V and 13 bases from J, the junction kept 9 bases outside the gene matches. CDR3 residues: CASSSDRGNFPLHF. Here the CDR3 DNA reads TGTGCCAGCAGCTCAGACAGGGGTAACTTTCCCCTCCACTTT.

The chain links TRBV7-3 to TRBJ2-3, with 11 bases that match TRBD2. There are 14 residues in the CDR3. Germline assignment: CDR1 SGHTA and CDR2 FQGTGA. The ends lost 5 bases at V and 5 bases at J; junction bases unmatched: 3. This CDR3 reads CASSVTSGKDTQYF. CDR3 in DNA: TGTGCCAGCAGCGTGACTAGCGGGAAAGATACGCAGTATTTT.

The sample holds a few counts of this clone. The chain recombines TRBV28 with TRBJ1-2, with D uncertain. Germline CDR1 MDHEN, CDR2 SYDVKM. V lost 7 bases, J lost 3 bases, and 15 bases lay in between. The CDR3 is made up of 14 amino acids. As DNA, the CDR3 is TGTGCCAGCACCCCGGAGGATCTGGACTATGGCTACACCTTC. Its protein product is CASTPEDLDYGYTF.

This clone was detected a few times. CDR3 residues: CSVVWGTGLETQYF. The CDR3 DNA is TGCAGCGTTGTTTGGGGCACCGGGTTGGAGACCCAGTACTTC. V and J are TRBV29-1 and TRBJ2-5; D possibly corresponds to TRBD1 (5 bases). The CDR3 consists of 14 residues. V was clipped by 4 bases and J by 5 bases, with 17 bases between them. Germline lookup yields CDR1 SQVTM and CDR2 ANQGSEA.

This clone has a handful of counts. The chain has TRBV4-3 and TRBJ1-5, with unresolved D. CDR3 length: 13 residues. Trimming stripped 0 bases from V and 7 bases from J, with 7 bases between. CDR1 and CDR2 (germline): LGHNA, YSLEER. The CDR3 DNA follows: TGCGCCAGCAGCCAAGATTTGGCCCAGCCCCAGCATTTT. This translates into CASSQDLAQPQHF.

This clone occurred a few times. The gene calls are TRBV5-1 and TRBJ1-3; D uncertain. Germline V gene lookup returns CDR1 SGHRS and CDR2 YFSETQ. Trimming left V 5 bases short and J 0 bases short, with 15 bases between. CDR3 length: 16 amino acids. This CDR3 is CASSPSSRVSGNTIYF. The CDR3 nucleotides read TGCGCCAGCAGTCCGTCGTCCCGAGTCTCTGGAAACACCATATATTTT.

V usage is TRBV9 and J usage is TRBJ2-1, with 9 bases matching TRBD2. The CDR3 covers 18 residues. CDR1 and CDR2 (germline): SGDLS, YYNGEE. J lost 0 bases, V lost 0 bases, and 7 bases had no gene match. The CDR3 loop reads CASSVVGTSTYSYNEQFF. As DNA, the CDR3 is TGTGCCAGCAGCGTAGTAGGGACTAGCACCTACTCCTACAATGAGCAGTTCTTC.

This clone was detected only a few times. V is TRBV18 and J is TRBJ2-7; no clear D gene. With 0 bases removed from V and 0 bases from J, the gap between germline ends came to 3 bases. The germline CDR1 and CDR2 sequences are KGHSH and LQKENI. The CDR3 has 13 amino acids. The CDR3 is CASSPPSSYEQYF. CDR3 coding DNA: TGTGCCAGCTCACCACCCTCCTCCTACGAGCAGTACTTC. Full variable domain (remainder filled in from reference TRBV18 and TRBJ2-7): NAGVMQNPRHLVRRRGQEARLRCSPMKGHSHVYWYRQLPEEGLKFMVYLQKENIIDESGMPKERFSAEFPKEGPSILRIQQVVRGDSAAYFCASSPPSSYEQYFGPGTRLTVT.

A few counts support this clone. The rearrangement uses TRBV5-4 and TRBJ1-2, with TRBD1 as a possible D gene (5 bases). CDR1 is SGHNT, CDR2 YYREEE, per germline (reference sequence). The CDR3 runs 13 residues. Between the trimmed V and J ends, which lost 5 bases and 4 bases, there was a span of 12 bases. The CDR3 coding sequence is TGTGCCAGCAGTGCCGACAGCGTCTATGGCTACACCTTC. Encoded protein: CASSADSVYGYTF. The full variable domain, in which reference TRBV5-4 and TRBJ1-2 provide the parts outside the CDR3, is ETGVTQSPTHLIKTRGQQVTLRCSSQSGHNTVSWYQQALGQGPQFIFQYYREEENGRGNFPPRFSGLQFPNYSSELNVNALELDDSALYLCASSADSVYGYTFGSGTRLTVV.